The next 11 T cell receptor beta chains were all read from a single sample in a study of molecular identifiers for immune sequencing clone quantification. TCRdb ran MiXCR on the PCR reads and lists one entry per CDR3 protein. Of about half a million distinct CDR3 sequences listed, approximately 25% are singletons. Sequences were obtained from naive CD8+ T cells from blood, with Jurkat cell RNA spiked in. Stated subset: FACS-sorted CD8+CD4-CCR7+CD45RA+ naive T cells. The receptors shown here come from a human donor in good health. Some libraries in this study had Jurkat cell RNA spiked in.

This clonotype was seen more than once but under ten times. The chain uses TRBV30 and TRBJ2-2; D is ambiguous. Deletions cut 0 bases from V and 4 bases from J, with 9 bases between. CDR1 and CDR2 from the germline V gene are GTSNPN and SVGIG (reference sequence). The CDR3 consists of 14 residues. The CDR3 bases are TGTGCCTGGAGTGTAAGTCATGTCACCGGGGAGCTGTTTTTT. This encodes CAWSVSHVTGELFF. Full variable domain (remainder filled in from reference TRBV30 and TRBJ2-2): SQTIHQWPATLVQPVGSPLSLECTVEGTSNPNLYWYRQAAGRGLQLLFYSVGIGQISSEVPQNLSASRPQDRQFILSSKKLLLSDSGFYLCAWSVSHVTGELFFGEGSRLTVL.

The table lists this clonotype with many counts. The V and J genes are TRBV30 and TRBJ2-7; D gene unclear. Trimming cost V 0 bases and J 4 bases, with 4 bases left between them. The germline V gene has CDR1 GTSNPN and CDR2 SVGIG (reference sequence). The CDR3 has 11 amino acids. CDR3 loop: CAWSVQYEQYF. The CDR3 nucleotides read TGTGCCTGGAGTGTACAGTACGAGCAGTACTTC.

This chain uses TRBV12-3 or TRBV12-4 with TRBJ1-2; perhaps TRBD1 as D (5 bases). CDR3 length equals 15 residues. The V and J ends lost 5 bases and 4 bases respectively, with 17 bases between them. The CDR3 loop is CASSTDGFGGYGYTF. For the CDR3, the DNA is TGTGCCAGCAGTACGGACGGGTTCGGGGGCTATGGCTACACCTTC.

The CDR3 DNA follows: TGTGCCTGGAGTGACAGGCTGAGCCCAGATACGCAGTATTTT. Its translation: CAWSDRLSPDTQYF. J is TRBJ2-3 and V is TRBV30, with D perhaps matching TRBD1 (5 bases). The germline V and J ends were trimmed by 1 base and 4 bases, with 12 bases remaining between them. Germline values: CDR1 GTSNPN, CDR2 SVGIG (reference sequence). CDR3 length: 14 residues.

This clonotype appeared a few times. The rearrangement uses TRBV5-5 and TRBJ2-1; 9 bases line up with TRBD2. The CDR3 runs to 18 residues. Trimming at V came to 0 bases and at J to 5 bases, leaving 12 bases not matched to a gene. Germline V CDR1 and CDR2: SGHKS, YYEKEE (reference sequence). The CDR3 loop is CASSLGYGGLAGNNEQFF. CDR3 DNA: TGTGCCAGCAGCTTGGGGTATGGGGGCCTAGCGGGGAACAATGAGCAGTTCTTC.

In its sample, this clonotype was seen many times. The chain is built from TRBV5-4 and TRBJ1-1; 10 bases fit TRBD1. The CDR3 sequence is 16 residues long. V shed 0 bases, J shed 1 base, and the junction held 3 bases outside the gene matches. Germline V gene data show CDR1 as SGHNT and CDR2 as YYREEE (reference sequence). As DNA, the CDR3 is TGTGCCAGCAGCTTGGCCGGGACAGGGGAGAACACTGAAGCTTTCTTT. Translating gives CASSLAGTGENTEAFF.

This clonotype was seen at least ten times. V usage is TRBV6-2 or TRBV6-3 and J usage is TRBJ1-1; possibly TRBD1 for D (5 bases). Trimming took off 6 bases at V and 5 bases at J, with 13 bases between the two ends. Looked up from germline, CDR1 is MNHEY and CDR2 is SVGEGT. The CDR3 has 13 residues. The CDR3 nucleotides read TGTGCCAGCAGAACCCGTGGGGGGACTGAAGCTTTCTTT. Protein product: CASRTRGGTEAFF.

This clonotype was found many times. The CDR3 spells CSVESGGTPYEQYF. The CDR3 DNA is TGCAGCGTTGAAAGTGGGGGCACCCCCTACGAGCAGTACTTC. The V call is TRBV29-1, the J call TRBJ2-7; D might be TRBD1 (6 bases). The germline gives CDR1 SQVTM, CDR2 ANQGSEA. V was clipped by 2 bases and J by 2 bases, with 13 bases between them. The length of the CDR3 is 14 residues.

Of note for this clonotype: A much larger clone lies a single base off, so this may be a read error. This chain joins TRBV5-6 and TRBJ2-7; D unresolved. V lost 3 bases and J lost 4, with 14 bases in between. CDR3 length equals 14 residues. CDR1 SGHDT and CDR2 YYEEEE come from the germline V gene. The CDR3 protein is CASSSGGSLYEQYF. In nucleotides, the CDR3 is TGTGCCAGCAGCTCGGGCGGCAGCCTGTACGAGCAGTACTTC.

The J gene is TRBJ1-5, the V gene TRBV6-5; D might be TRBD1 (5 bases). Trimming shortened V by 5 bases and J by 6 bases, and 17 bases separated the two germline ends. Germline V lookup: CDR1 MNHEY, CDR2 SVGAGI. There are 15 residues in the CDR3. CDR3 in DNA: TGTGCCAGCAGTCAAACGGGGGGGGGTGGTCAGCCCCAGCATTTT. Residues: CASSQTGGGGQPQHF.

The V gene is TRBV30, the J gene TRBJ2-1, with no clear D. Looked up from germline, CDR1 is GTSNPN and CDR2 is SVGIG (reference sequence). This CDR3 has 13 residues. V shed 3 bases and J shed 4 bases, with 10 bases lying between them. The CDR3 sequence is CAWSDDTYNEQFF. CDR3 DNA: TGTGCCTGGAGCGACGACACATACAATGAGCAGTTCTTC.